This is a list of T cell receptor beta chains from one sample in a study of beta chain features in type 1 diabetes. Method: immunoSEQ multiplex PCR; TCRdb's copy keeps in-frame clones and lacks some. The sample lists about 23,000 clones, roughly 56% seen once, with roughly 0.35% in the top ten. The sample taken for sequencing was stem cell memory CD4+ T cells from blood. The receptors stem from a man aged 18 to 30 with type 1 diabetes. Both conserved end residues are trimmed from each CDR3.

V,J,CDR3
TRBV29-1,TRBJ2-3,SVLPGGRTQY
TRBV27,TRBJ1-5,ASSSTGANQPQH
TRBV25-1,TRBJ1-1,ASSDNLGRGAF
TRBV30,TRBJ2-7,AWKLQGGSEQY
TRBV29-1,TRBJ2-1,SGLRGSYNEQF
TRBV28,TRBJ2-3,ASSSTSGRGAQY
TRBV4-3,TRBJ1-3,ASSQGAASSGNTIY
TRBV9,TRBJ2-1,ASQRLEANEQF
TRBV28,TRBJ2-2,ASSTRWDFSNTGELF
TRBV28,TRBJ1-1,ASSPGQSFEAF
TRBV29-1,TRBJ2-3,SVVWTGTDTQY
TRBV11-2,TRBJ1-1,ASSPTPRGPSTEAF
TRBV5-1,TRBJ1-2,ASSLATGGIGYT
TRBV4-1,TRBJ1-1,ASSTAGIFEAF
TRBV2,TRBJ2-2,ASSGTGTSFGELF
TRBV14,TRBJ2-5,ASSLRIQETQY
TRBV7-2,TRBJ2-1,ASSPAGLAGGPYNEQF
TRBV6-6,TRBJ1-3,ASSEGHPSGNTIY
TRBV7-2,TRBJ2-5,ASSLVWTQETQY
TRBV7-2,TRBJ2-1,ASSSWAYGNEQF
TRBV11-2,TRBJ2-7,ASSLDFLAGISYEQY
TRBV7-2,TRBJ1-4,ASSPGLNEKLF
TRBV15,TRBJ2-1,ATSRGGLAYEQF
TRBV28,TRBJ2-3,ASSSSGTSLDTQY
TRBV5-1,TRBJ2-1,ASSLEGAGLPPYNEQF
TRBV27,TRBJ1-4,ASSSDRDQLF